These 2 T cell receptor beta chains share one sample of origin, sequenced in a study of cytomegalovirus exposure and HLA in healthy donors. PCR used 60 Vbeta primers and 13 Jbeta primers. The table came from immunoSEQ multiplex PCR; TCRdb's copy has only in-frame clones and leaves some out. The sample yields around 130,000 clones, over 70% seen once. What was sequenced was PBMCs. The receptor source for this set is a young woman in good health and CMV-seronegative.

V is TRBV19 and J is TRBJ2-5; TRBD2 agrees at 7 bases. The CDR3 loop spans 12 amino acids. From germline, CDR1 is LNHDA and CDR2 SQIVND (reference sequence). Trimming at V came to 6 bases and at J to 4 bases, leaving 2 bases not matched to a gene. In DNA form, the CDR3 reads TGTGCCAGTAGGGGAGGGGCAGAGACCCAGTACTTC. Residues: CASRGGAETQYF.

This chain uses TRBV5-1 with TRBJ1-1; D unclear. The CDR3 length is 13 residues. Per germline, CDR1 SGHRS and CDR2 YFSETQ. Trimming took off 5 bases at V and 1 base at J, with 9 bases between the two ends. The CDR3 reads CASSPHGNTEAFF. The CDR3 DNA sequence: TGCGCCAGCAGTCCCCACGGGAACACTGAAGCTTTCTTT.